This T cell receptor beta chain was identified in a study of OX40 agonist ivuxolimab in advanced cancers. In the study overall: Every 2 weeks, patients got intravenous ivuxolimab at one of six dose levels (0.01-10 mg/kg). Broader study findings: Researchers report that CD8+ T cells had, on average, more expanded clones than CD4+.

The assay was immunoSEQ multiplex PCR, and TCRdb's table has in-frame clones only and misses some. The sample lists approximately 74,000 clones, roughly 90% seen once, with 0.27% in the top ten. CDR1 and CDR2 from the germline V gene are WNHNN and SYGVQD (reference sequence). The CDR3 runs 16 residues. The junction had 5 bases not matched to a gene; V was cut back by 7 bases and J by 0 bases. On this clone: The antigen remains unidentified.

Blood samples were obtained at baseline, cycle 4 day 1, and cycle 7 day 1. The rearrangement links TRBV10-1 to TRBJ2-1; 11 bases are shared with TRBD2. This specimen consisted of CD4+ or CD8+ T cells sorted from blood, obtained in a trial of the OX40 agonist ivuxolimab. This clonotype was sampled from an adult with an advanced solid tumor such as melanoma, head and neck, liver or kidney cancer. In DNA, the CDR3 is TGCGCCAGCAACCCAGGGACTAGCGGCTCCTACAATGAGCAGTTCTTC. Translating gives CASNPGTSGSYNEQFF.